This T cell receptor beta chain was sequenced during a study of identical twins (TCRdb year 2016). Study-level background: The study deep-sequenced TCR alpha and beta repertoires from monozygotic twins, unrelated adults of various ages and cord blood to test whether fetal clonotypes persist. To rule out contamination, the twin experiments were replicated at different times with different library preparation protocols.

Reading from cysteine to valine, the CDR3 counts 14 amino acids. CDR3 DNA is the only sequence kept; it has 42 bases, read in frame from the first base. CDR1 SGHVS and CDR2 FNYEAQ were looked up in the germline V gene. At the junction V is shortened by 1 base and J by 1 base, with 8 bases in between. Every donor was a healthy Caucasian. The twin cohort consisted of three pairs of female monozygotic twins, all aged roughly 18 to 29 years. CD4+ and CD8+ T cell populations were isolated with positive isolation kits from Invitrogen. This clonotype was observed a few times. What antigen it recognizes has not been identified. Per-base quality was not reported, and no clone a single base away is much larger than it. Library prep was done by 5' RACE. TCRdb names Illumina HiSeq 2000 as the instrument used. A universal primer binding site was introduced by template switching, and a unique molecular identifier was present in the final cDNA, enabling accurate counting of TCR cDNA molecules. First-strand cDNA for TCR alpha and beta chains was synthesized from specific primers in the conserved constant-segment region. Each cDNA library was double barcoded, with a SMART-Mk sample barcode plus Illumina barcodes, to control for contamination. Two successive PCR steps introduced TruSeq adapter sequences along with Illumina sample barcodes. The Illumina HiSeq platform was used with custom primers to sequence TCR alpha and beta cDNA libraries. The authors' analysis ran thus. Unique molecular identifiers were extracted from raw reads with MiGEC, and CDR3 positions were determined with MiXCR. Recombination models were inferred per individual with the repgenHMM and IGoR tools using an EM algorithm. The analysis of shared clonotypes was done with the tcR package in R, with sharing normalized by the product of cloneset sizes. To study raw recombination without the effects of thymic and clonal selection, out-of-frame nonproductive sequences were analyzed. TCRdb took the public reads, trimmed them with fastp at Q25, ran MiXCR for clone calling and kept in-frame beta chains. Here each entry gathers all rows of one CDR3 protein and keeps the most common genes and DNA. TCRdb's processing, not the authors', yielded these V and J calls. The table for this sample lists 500,000 to 550,000 distinct CDR3 sequences; approximately 20% of them were counted only once. Clones ranked in the top ten supply 0.48% of the sample.

Beyond this particular receptor, the publication reports: Conclusions relied on cross-sectional statistical analysis, since the same donors could not be followed over many years. Zero-insertion analyses could be partly confounded by invariant T cells such as MAIT and iNKT, although diverse VJ usage argued against such confounding for most clonotypes. In beta out-of-frame sequences, excess twin sharing was weaker, because having fewer shared sequences lowered the signal-to-noise ratio. Compared with coincidental sharing between unrelated individuals, out-of-frame TCR alpha sequences shared between twins showed an excess of sequences with low generation probability. In monozygotic twins, recombination models systematically underestimated out-of-frame TCR alpha sharing, but the models matched the sharing seen between unrelated individuals. Fewer insertions were carried by abundant cord blood beta clonotypes; a weaker similar trend was observed in young adult naive repertoires, while no such trend was observed in memory repertoires.

The same sample was also studied in work on yellow fever vaccine responses in identical twins. The second paper states: According to the authors, in identical twins the way T cells responded to vaccination appeared partly convergent and partly personalized. In identical twins, the study followed T cell clones that responded to the vaccine with precision.

Sequencing was carried out using CD4+ T cells sorted from blood. The V and J genes are TRBV7-6 and TRBJ2-7; no D segment can be confidently identified. This clonotype was obtained from a woman between 18 and 30 years old in good health. The nucleotide sequence is TGTGCCAGCAGCTTAGGAACACAGTCCTACGAGCAGTACGTC. This yields the protein CASSLGTQSYEQYV.